This T cell receptor beta chain came from a study of blood T cell repertoires in COVID-19. V was shortened by 3 bases and J by 4 bases, with 7 bases between the two germline ends. Germline V CDR1 and CDR2: SNHLY, FYNNEI. The CDR3 runs to 13 residues. Recruits, aged about 18 to 95 years, lived in 24 US areas. Assignments of participants to cohorts depended upon their own reported clinical history. Only in-frame clones appear in the TCRdb table, and some are missing; sequencing was by immunoSEQ multiplex PCR. The sample has 200,000 to 250,000 clones; about 90% are singletons. Specimen: PBMCs or T cells enriched from blood (not recorded which). The clonotype originates from a man under 40 who had recovered from COVID-19. This chain joins TRBV2 and TRBJ1-5; no reliable D call. The DNA of the CDR3 is TGTGCCAGCAGTGACTCGGAGAATCAGCCCCAGCATTTT. This codes for CASSDSENQPQHF.